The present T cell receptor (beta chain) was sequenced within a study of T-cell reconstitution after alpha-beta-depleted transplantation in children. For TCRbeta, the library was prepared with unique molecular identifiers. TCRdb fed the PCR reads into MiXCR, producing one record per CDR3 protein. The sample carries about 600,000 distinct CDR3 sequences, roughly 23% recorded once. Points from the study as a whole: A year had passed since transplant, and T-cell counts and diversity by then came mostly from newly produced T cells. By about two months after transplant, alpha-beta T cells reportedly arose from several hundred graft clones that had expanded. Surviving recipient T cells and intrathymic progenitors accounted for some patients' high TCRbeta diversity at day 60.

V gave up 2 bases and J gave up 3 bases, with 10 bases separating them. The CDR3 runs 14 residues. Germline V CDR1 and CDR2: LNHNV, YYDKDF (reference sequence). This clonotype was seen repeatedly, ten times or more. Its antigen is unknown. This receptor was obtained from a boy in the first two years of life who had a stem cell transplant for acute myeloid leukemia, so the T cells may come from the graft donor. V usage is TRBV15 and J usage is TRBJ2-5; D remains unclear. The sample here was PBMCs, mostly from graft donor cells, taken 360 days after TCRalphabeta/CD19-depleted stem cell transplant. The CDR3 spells CATSRHPTEETQYF. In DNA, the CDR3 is TGTGCCACCAGCAGACACCCGACTGAAGAGACCCAGTACTTC.